The next 11 T cell receptor beta chains were all read from a single sample in a study of cytomegalovirus exposure and HLA in healthy donors. TCRdb's copy holds only in-frame clones and misses some; the assay was immunoSEQ multiplex PCR. The sample gives about 240,000 clones, approximately 83% of which show up once; 0.95% to 1.5% is in the top ten. The sequenced material came from PBMCs. The receptors here all came from a young woman in good health and CMV-seropositive.

This rearrangement joins TRBV19 to TRBJ2-7; TRBD2 agrees at 9 bases. The CDR3 consists of 15 residues. Germline trimming cut 4 bases from V and 9 bases from J; bases unmatched to any gene: 13. CDR1 and CDR2 from the germline V gene are LNHDA and SQIVND (reference sequence). The CDR3 loop is CASSTAGSGRPPQYF. DNA for the CDR3: TGTGCCAGTAGTACGGCGGGTAGCGGGAGACCCCCGCAGTACTTC.

This clone was seen a handful of times. The chain couples TRBV4-1 to TRBJ2-7; D not resolved. Germline assignment: CDR1 MGHRA and CDR2 YSYEKL. The germline V and J ends were trimmed by 4 bases and 0 bases, with 13 bases remaining between them. The CDR3 runs 15 residues. CDR3 protein: CASSLILTNSYEQYF. CDR3 bases: TGCGCCAGCAGCCTTATCCTAACCAACTCCTACGAGCAGTACTTC.

The chain combines TRBV9 with TRBJ2-7; TRBD1 aligns across 7 bases. This CDR3 is built from 13 residues. The germline CDR1 and CDR2 sequences are SGDLS and YYNGEE. The junction had 4 bases not matched to a gene; V was cut back by 5 bases and J by 2 bases. This chain's CDR3 is CASRETGTYEQYF. DNA for the CDR3: TGTGCCAGCAGGGAGACAGGGACCTACGAGCAGTACTTC. The full variable domain, with the rest looked up from reference TRBV9 and TRBJ2-7, is DSGVTQTPKHLITATGQRVTLRCSPRSGDLSVYWYQQSLDQGLQFLIQYYNGEERAKGNILERFSAQQFPDLHSELNLSSLELGDSALYFCASRETGTYEQYFGPGTRLTVT.

The CDR3 nucleotides are TGTGCCAGCTCACCTCCCGGGACAGGGCTTGGCAATGAGCAGTTCTTC. The encoded protein is CASSPPGTGLGNEQFF. The chain has TRBV18 and TRBJ2-1, with 9 nucleotides matching TRBD1. V dropped 3 bases and J dropped 6; count of bases not matched to a gene: 9. CDR3 length: 16 residues. CDR1 is KGHSH, CDR2 LQKENI, per germline.

J is TRBJ1-5 and V is TRBV6-1; TRBD1 might be the D (5 bases). V was clipped by 5 bases and J by 7 bases, with 12 bases between them. This CDR3 is built from 13 residues. Per germline, CDR1 MNHNS and CDR2 SASEGT. The DNA for the CDR3 is TGTGCCAGCAGTCCCAGGGAGGGCCAGCCCCAGCATTTT. Protein sequence: CASSPREGQPQHF.

The chain is built from TRBV6-1 and TRBJ2-3, with a possible D match to TRBD2 (6 bases). Germline values: CDR1 MNHNS, CDR2 SASEGT. CDR3 size: 15 residues. V lost 7 bases and J lost 0, with 14 bases in between. CDR3 bases: TGTGCCAGCAAGGAAGGCGGGACTAGCACAGATACGCAGTATTTT. Protein sequence: CASKEGGTSTDTQYF.

The chain links TRBV11-3 to TRBJ1-1; 10 bases fit TRBD1. J gave up 3 bases and V 5 bases, and 9 bases lay outside the gene matches. CDR3 size: 16 residues. Per the germline V gene, CDR1 is SGHNT and CDR2 is YENEEA. CDR3 sequence: CASSNTLGTGDTEAFF. CDR3 coding DNA: TGTGCCAGCAGCAACACCTTAGGGACAGGGGACACTGAAGCTTTCTTT.

The V call is TRBV2, the J call TRBJ1-3, with 9 bases that match TRBD1. The CDR3 extends over 16 amino acids. J gave up 1 base and V 3 bases, and 4 bases lay outside the gene matches. The germline CDR1 and CDR2 sequences are SNHLY and FYNNEI. CDR3 protein: CASSETGGLSGNTIYF. CDR3 nucleotides: TGTGCCAGCAGTGAGACAGGGGGTCTTTCTGGAAACACCATATATTTT. The variable domain in full, completed from reference TRBV2 and TRBJ1-3, reads EPEVTQTPSHQVTQMGQEVILRCVPISNHLYFYWYRQILGQKVEFLVSFYNNEISEKSEIFDDQFSVERPDGSNFTLKIRSTKLEDSAMYFCASSETGGLSGNTIYFGEGSWLTVV.

The chain uses TRBV11-3 and TRBJ2-7, with D uncertain. Trimming cost V 0 bases and J 3 bases, with 3 bases left between them. The V gene's germline CDR1 is SGHNT and CDR2 YENEEA. The CDR3 covers 12 residues. CDR3 nucleotide sequence: TGTGCCAGCAGCTTAGACAACTACGAGCAGTACTTC. It codes for CASSLDNYEQYF.

The CDR3 bases are TGTGCCAGCAGCTTTCGGGGAAACACCGGGGAGCTGTTTTTT. Protein product: CASSFRGNTGELFF. The chain has TRBV7-3 and TRBJ2-2, with D possibly being TRBD2 (5 bases). CDR3 length: 14 amino acids. V dropped 3 bases and J dropped 2 bases, with 7 bases sitting between them. Germline CDR1 is SGHTA and CDR2 is FQGTGA.

This sequence joins TRBV7-9 and TRBJ2-2, with a tentative D call TRBD2 (5 bases). V lost 3 bases, J lost 5 bases, and 13 bases lay in between. The CDR3 is made up of 15 amino acids. The germline V gene has CDR1 SEHNR and CDR2 FQNEAQ (reference sequence). CDR3 in amino acids: CASSLSAGRTGELFF. CDR3 coding DNA: TGTGCCAGCAGCTTGTCGGCGGGCCGGACCGGGGAGCTGTTTTTT.